These 30 T cell receptor beta chains originate from one sample sequenced in a study of blood T cells in healthy people across ages. A sample-barcoded 5' primer and a J-beta primer mix were used in a second PCR of roughly 7 to 11 cycles. TCRdb analysed the 5' RACE reads with MiXCR anew, one entry per CDR3 protein. This table has around 750,000 distinct CDR3 sequences, approximately 55% appearing once. Input material: blood. The receptors come from a man at least 80 years old in good health.

The chain combines TRBV20-1 with TRBJ2-1, with 9 bases that match TRBD2. The CDR3 runs to 13 residues. With V trimmed by 6 bases and J by 5 bases, 5 bases remained unmatched. Germline V gives CDR1 DFQATT, CDR2 SNEGSKA (reference sequence). Here the CDR3 reads CSAGRLADNEQFF. In nucleotides, the CDR3 is TGCAGTGCCGGTAGACTAGCGGACAATGAGCAGTTCTTC.

This clonotype was observed a handful of times. The rearrangement uses TRBV21-1 and TRBJ1-4. TRBV21-1 is classified as a pseudogene. The CDR3 has 11 amino acids. The CDR3 DNA sequence: TGTGCCTCCGGCGGGGGGGAAAAACTGTTTTTT. Its protein product is CASGGGEKLFF.

The chain employs TRBV20-1 and TRBJ2-3, with 11 nucleotides matching TRBD2. Germline trimming cut 3 bases from V and 0 bases from J; bases unmatched to any gene: 8. The CDR3 runs 17 residues. Germline assignment: CDR1 DFQATT and CDR2 SNEGSKA (reference sequence). CDR3 bases: TGCAGTGCTAGGAGTTCGGGACTAGCGGCGAGCACAGATACGCAGTATTTT. The encoded protein is CSARSSGLAASTDTQYF.

The rearrangement uses TRBV24-1 and TRBJ2-7; 11 bases are shared with TRBD2. The CDR3 runs 16 residues. Germline CDR1 KGHDR, CDR2 SFDVKD. Trimming cost V 4 bases and J 4 bases; bases outside gene matches: 8. CDR3 in amino acids: CATSDPTSGRQYEQYF. CDR3 nucleotide sequence: TGTGCCACCAGTGACCCAACTAGCGGGAGACAGTACGAGCAGTACTTC.

This clonotype was detected only a few times. The CDR3 nucleotides are TGTGCCAGCAGCCCCTTCAGGGCGCCCTCTGGGGCCAACGTCCTGACTTTC. Its protein is CASSPFRAPSGANVLTF. This sequence joins TRBV12-3 or TRBV12-4 and TRBJ2-6, with a weak D call TRBD1 (5 bases). The V and J ends lost 6 bases and 0 bases respectively, with 15 bases between them. The CDR3 spans 17 residues.

There are a few counts of this clonotype. CDR3 region: CASSLYRGTSGRRYNEQFF. Here the CDR3 DNA reads TGTGCCAGCAGTTTATACAGGGGAACTAGCGGGAGGAGGTACAATGAGCAGTTCTTC. The rearrangement uses TRBV27 and TRBJ2-1; TRBD2 matches 12 bases. Germline V lookup: CDR1 MNHEY, CDR2 SMNVEV (reference sequence). V lost 1 base and J lost 4; bases outside the gene matches: 11. This CDR3 region has 19 residues.

This clonotype was seen more than once but under ten times. The rearrangement joins TRBV2 to TRBJ2-4; no definite D call. The J call may be faulty, since TRBJ2-7 better matches the DNA end. The CDR3 spans 11 residues. Germline V CDR1 and CDR2: SNHLY, FYNNEI. The chain's CDR3 is CASSRDHEQYF. The CDR3 DNA reads as TGTGCCAGCAGTCGCGACCACGAGCAGTACTTC.

This sequence joins TRBV7-8 and TRBJ1-4, with 8 nucleotides matching TRBD1. CDR3 length: 17 residues. The junction had 9 bases not matched to a gene; V was cut back by 5 bases and J by 1 base. Germline V CDR1 and CDR2: SGHVS, FQNEAQ. CDR3 nucleotide sequence: TGTGCCAGCAGCCCTAGGACAGGGCAGGGAACTAATGAAAAACTGTTTTTT. The encoded protein is CASSPRTGQGTNEKLFF. Together with reference TRBV7-8 and TRBJ1-4, the CDR3 gives the full variable domain: GAGVSQSPRYKVAKRGQDVALRCDPISGHVSLFWYQQALGQGPEFLTYFQNEAQLDKSGLPSDRFFAERPEGSVSTLKIQRTQQEDSAVYLCASSPRTGQGTNEKLFFGSGTQLSVL.

CDR3 DNA: TGTGCCAGCAGTCAGGGGACTAGCGGGACCCACTCTGGGGCCAACGTCCTGACTTTC. Translating it yields CASSQGTSGTHSGANVLTF. This chain uses TRBV27 with TRBJ2-6; TRBD2 matches 13 bases. The CDR3 runs 19 residues. Germline loops: CDR1 MNHEY, CDR2 SMNVEV (reference sequence). The V segment lost 5 bases and the J segment 0 bases; nucleotides outside the gene matches: 7.

In this sample, this clonotype turned up many times. The chain employs TRBV20-1 and TRBJ1-2; the D gene is possibly TRBD1 (5 bases). CDR1 is DFQATT, CDR2 SNEGSKA, per germline (reference sequence). Trimming pared 7 bases from V and 0 bases from J, leaving 18 bases between. The CDR3 has 15 amino acids. Here the CDR3 DNA reads TGCAGTGTCCTCAACACAGGACTTACTAACTATGGCTACACCTTC. Protein sequence: CSVLNTGLTNYGYTF.

The rearrangement links TRBV5-6 to TRBJ2-1, with a possible D match to TRBD2 (5 bases). The CDR3 is 15 residues long. Per the germline V gene, CDR1 is SGHDT and CDR2 is YYEEEE. The V gene lost 6 bases and the J gene lost 10 bases, with 23 bases spanning the gap. For the CDR3, the DNA is TGTGCCAGCACCATCGCGGGCGGAAGCACCAACGAGCAGTTCTTC. It encodes CASTIAGGSTNEQFF.

A remark on this clonotype: Relative to the germline gene, one junction end is altered; a read error may explain this. This sequence joins TRBV7-7 and TRBJ2-7, with a possible D match to TRBD1 (6 bases). The CDR3 consists of 15 residues. Germline CDR1 is SSHAT and CDR2 is FNYEAQ (reference sequence). The CDR3 nucleotides are TGTGCTAGCAGCCGAGGGGCCCAACAGGGTTACGAGCAGTACTTC. Encoded protein: CASSRGAQQGYEQYF. Filled out from reference TRBV7-7 and TRBJ2-7, the complete variable domain reads GAGVSQSPRYKVTKRGQDVTLRCDPISSHATLYWYQQALGQGPEFLTYFNYEAQPDKSGLPSDRFSAERPEGSISTLTIQRTEQRDSAMYRCASSRGAQQGYEQYFGPGTRLTVT.

V usage is TRBV12-3 or TRBV12-4 and J usage is TRBJ2-1; TRBD1 matches 11 bases. The length of the CDR3 is 16 residues. The ends lost 3 bases at V and 5 bases at J; junction bases unmatched: 6. CDR3 amino acids: CASSFFGTGGNNEQFF. For the CDR3, the DNA is TGTGCCAGCAGTTTCTTTGGGACAGGGGGAAACAATGAGCAGTTCTTC.

This clonotype has a single count. The DNA of the CDR3 is TGTGCCAGCAGTGACCAGACAGGGGGCCCCTACGAGCAGTACTTC. Amino acid sequence: CASSDQTGGPYEQYF. The V call is TRBV25-1, the J call TRBJ2-7; 10 bases line up with TRBD1. V shed 3 bases and J 2 bases; nucleotides not matched to a gene: 4. This CDR3 has 15 residues. Germline V gives CDR1 MGHDK, CDR2 SYGVNS.

This sequence joins TRBV29-1 and TRBJ2-5; 11 nucleotides agree with TRBD2. CDR1 is SQVTM and CDR2 is ANQGSEA in the germline V gene. This CDR3 has 16 amino acids. The junction had 6 bases not matched to a gene; V was cut back by 1 base and J by 2 bases. The CDR3 bases are TGCAGCGTTGAAGGACTAGCGGGATGGCTACAAGAGACCCAGTACTTC. This encodes CSVEGLAGWLQETQYF.

J is TRBJ1-4 and V is TRBV20-1, with D possibly TRBD1 on 5 matching bases. CDR3 length: 13 amino acids. Trimming cost V 5 bases and J 3 bases, with 10 bases left between them. Per germline, CDR1 DFQATT and CDR2 SNEGSKA (reference sequence). The CDR3 spells CSAFGGANEKLFF. In nucleotides, the CDR3 is TGCAGTGCTTTTGGAGGGGCTAATGAAAAACTGTTTTTT.

The rearrangement joins TRBV12-3 or TRBV12-4 to TRBJ2-3, with D possibly being TRBD2 (6 bases). This CDR3 has 15 amino acids. Trimming left V 5 bases short and J 14 bases short, with 26 bases between. The CDR3 region is CASSTRGGTHRYAYF. Written as DNA, the CDR3 is TGTGCCAGCAGTACCCGAGGAGGGACTCACAGATACGCGTATTTT.

The chain recombines TRBV27 with TRBJ2-3; no reliable D call. The CDR3 sequence is 13 residues long. Trimming took 3 bases from V and 14 from J, leaving 18 bases between them. Germline values: CDR1 MNHEY, CDR2 SMNVEV (reference sequence). The CDR3 coding sequence is TGTGCCAGCAGTTTCTCGAGCAGCAGATACGCGTATTTT. It is translated as CASSFSSSRYAYF.

This clonotype was counted only a few times. This chain connects TRBV27 to TRBJ2-1; possibly TRBD2 for D (6 bases). CDR1 is MNHEY, CDR2 SMNVEV, per germline (reference sequence). This CDR3 region has 13 residues. V was clipped by 4 bases and J by 9 bases, with 13 bases between them. CDR3 nucleotide sequence: TGTGCCAGCAGTTACGGGAGTGGCGGTGAGCAGTTCTTC. Protein: CASSYGSGGEQFF.

V and J are TRBV5-1 and TRBJ2-7; 8 nucleotides agree with TRBD2. After removal of 4 bases from V and 4 bases from J, the junction contained 4 bases not matched to a gene. CDR3 length equals 13 residues. Germline V gene lookup returns CDR1 SGHRS and CDR2 YFSETQ. This chain's CDR3 is CASSGSGVYEQYF. The DNA for the CDR3 is TGCGCCAGCAGCGGTAGCGGGGTGTACGAGCAGTACTTC.

This chain links TRBV5-1 with TRBJ1-4; D perhaps matches TRBD1 (5 bases). The V gene lost 4 bases and the J gene lost 7 bases, with 8 bases spanning the gap. This CDR3 contains 12 residues. Germline V CDR1 and CDR2: SGHRS, YFSETQ. CDR3 in DNA: TGCGCCAGCAGCAGGGACGGTGAAAAACTGTTTTTT. This sequence encodes CASSRDGEKLFF.

This clonotype turned up a few times. The chain carries TRBV7-2 and TRBJ2-3; 11 nucleotides align to TRBD2. The V gene end was trimmed by 5 bases and the J gene end by 14 bases; junction bases not matched to a gene: 15. Germline CDR1 reads SGHTA; CDR2 reads FQGNSA. The CDR3 is 15 residues long. CDR3 bases: TGTGCCAGCAGCGGTGGACTAGCGGGTCGCAGATACGCGTATTTT. Translated, it gives CASSGGLAGRRYAYF.

This clonotype has a single count. This chain joins TRBV29-1 and TRBJ1-1; D is ambiguous. CDR1 SQVTM and CDR2 ANQGSEA come from the germline V gene. Trimming pared 7 bases from V and 0 bases from J, leaving 15 bases between. The length of the CDR3 is 14 residues. This CDR3 reads CSATRRNMNTEAFF. CDR3 bases: TGCAGCGCTACTCGAAGGAACATGAACACTGAAGCTTTCTTT. Based on the CDR3 plus reference TRBV29-1 and TRBJ1-1, the full variable domain is SAVISQKPSRDICQRGTSLTIQCQVDSQVTMMFWYRQQPGQSLTLIATANQGSEATYESGFVIDKFPISRPNLTFSTLTVSNMSPEDSSIYLCSATRRNMNTEAFFGQGTRLTVV.

Points on this clonotype: With a much larger clone just one base away, this may be a read error. CDR3 in amino acids: CSASTGGLPCEQYF. The CDR3 coding sequence is TGCAGCGCCTCTACAGGGGGCTTACCGTGCGAGCAGTACTTC. The V gene is TRBV29-1, the J gene TRBJ2-5, with 9 bases that match TRBD1. Matching the DNA end better, TRBJ2-7 makes the J call doubtful. The CDR3 totals 14 residues. CDR1 is SQVTM and CDR2 is ANQGSEA in the germline V gene.

The J gene is TRBJ1-2, the V gene TRBV20-1; possibly TRBD1 for D (5 bases). From germline, CDR1 is DFQATT and CDR2 SNEGSKA (reference sequence). The CDR3 loop spans 14 amino acids. The V end lost 1 base, the J end lost 3 bases, and 12 bases lay between the germline ends. CDR3 DNA: TGCAGTGCTAGAGCGGAGGGGATGGACTATGGCTACACCTTC. Its protein product is CSARAEGMDYGYTF.

The CDR3 DNA is TGTGCCAGCAGTCCCTCGGACAGGGGAGGCAATCAGCCCCAGCATTTT. Translation gives CASSPSDRGGNQPQHF. This chain uses TRBV12-3 or TRBV12-4 with TRBJ1-5; TRBD1 aligns across 9 bases. The CDR3 extends over 16 amino acids. V was pared by 5 bases and J by 2 bases, with 7 bases of the junction left unmatched.

A few counts support this clonotype. This chain joins TRBV7-6 and TRBJ1-1; the D gene is possibly TRBD1 (5 bases). The CDR3 is made up of 13 amino acids. Trimming shortened V by 1 base and J by 6 bases, and 9 bases separated the two germline ends. Germline assignment: CDR1 SGHVS and CDR2 FNYEAQ. Here the CDR3 DNA reads TGTGCCAGCAGCTTAGATTGGGGGGCTGAAGCTTTCTTT. It codes for CASSLDWGAEAFF.

The V call is TRBV20-1, the J call TRBJ2-3; 12 bases align to TRBD2. The CDR3 is 14 residues long. V shed 4 bases, J shed 6 bases, and the junction held 5 bases outside the gene matches. CDR1 is DFQATT, CDR2 SNEGSKA, per germline (reference sequence). This CDR3 is CSAKRTSGTDTQYF. Written as DNA, the CDR3 is TGCAGTGCTAAGCGGACTAGCGGGACGGATACGCAGTATTTT.

V and J are TRBV6-6 and TRBJ2-7; tentative D call: TRBD1 (6 bases). CDR1 and CDR2 (germline): MNHNY, SVGAGI (reference sequence). The CDR3 loop spans 14 amino acids. Trimming stripped 7 bases from V and 3 bases from J, with 16 bases between. The CDR3 region is CASTKSGTNYEQYF. DNA for the CDR3: TGTGCCAGCACCAAATCAGGGACAAACTACGAGCAGTACTTC.

The chain joins TRBV9 to TRBJ2-7; no definite D call. Germline lookup yields CDR1 SGDLS and CDR2 YYNGEE. Between the trimmed V and J ends, which lost 0 bases and 3 bases, there was a span of 7 bases. This CDR3 is built from 13 residues. The CDR3 is CASSVGEIYEQYF. CDR3 DNA: TGTGCCAGCAGCGTAGGTGAGATCTACGAGCAGTACTTC.